This T cell receptor (beta chain) was obtained from a study of early T cells in non-severe SARS-CoV-2 infection. Across the whole study: Investigators sequenced bulk RNA drawn from unsorted whole blood, and chains remained unpaired. Study-level findings and limits: The VDJdb matching leaned toward anti-spike CD8 responses and overlooked private and CD4 specificities.

Attached unique molecular identifiers marked individual cDNA molecules. Each CDR3 protein gets one entry after TCRdb re-called the 5' RACE reads with MiXCR. The sample yields 20,000 to 30,000 distinct CDR3 sequences, just over 4% seen once. The CDR3 is made up of 14 amino acids. V was shortened by 1 base and J by 4 bases, with 10 bases between the two germline ends. Looked up from germline, CDR1 is SEHNR and CDR2 is FQNEAQ (reference sequence). At least ten counts were recorded for this clonotype. Its antigen is currently unknown. The TCR comes from an adult who was a healthcare worker with PCR-confirmed SARS-CoV-2 infection or an uninfected control (not recorded which). Sequencing was performed on whole blood. The chain couples TRBV7-9 to TRBJ1-2; D is unclear. DNA for the CDR3: TGTGCCAGCAGCTTAGTGTCGCAGTTCTATGGCTACACCTTC. Its translation: CASSLVSQFYGYTF.